This paragraph reports one T cell receptor (beta chain). The target antigen is unknown. This entry is derived from a study of cytomegalovirus exposure and HLA in healthy donors. CDR1 is MNHNS, CDR2 SASEGT, per germline. V was pared by 0 bases and J by 5 bases, with 16 bases between. This CDR3 is built from 16 residues. This PCR relied on a set of 60 Vbeta primers and 13 Jbeta primers. Produced via immunoSEQ multiplex PCR; TCRdb's table is partial and in-frame only. The sample shows around 50,000 clones, 70% to 85% of them seen only once. General study results and limits: Earlier results showed most TCR beta V segments being productive about 90% or about 30% of the time.

The V call is TRBV6-1, the J call TRBJ1-1, with D possibly TRBD1 on 5 matching bases. This TCR came from a man aged 50-60 years in good health and CMV-seronegative. The sequencing input was PBMCs. This CDR3 is CASSEAPGQGGTEAFF. CDR3 nucleotides: TGTGCCAGCAGTGAAGCCCCGGGGCAGGGAGGGACTGAAGCTTTCTTT.